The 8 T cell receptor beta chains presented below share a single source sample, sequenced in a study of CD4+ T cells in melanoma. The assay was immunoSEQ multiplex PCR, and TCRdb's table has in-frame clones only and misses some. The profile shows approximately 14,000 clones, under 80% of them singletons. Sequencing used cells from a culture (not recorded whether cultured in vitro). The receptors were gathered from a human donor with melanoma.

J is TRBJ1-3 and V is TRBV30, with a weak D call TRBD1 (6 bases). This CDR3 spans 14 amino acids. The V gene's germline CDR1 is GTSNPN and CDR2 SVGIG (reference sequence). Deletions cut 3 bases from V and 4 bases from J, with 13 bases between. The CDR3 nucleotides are TGTGCCTGGAGGACCTCGGGGGCAGGAAACACCATATATTTT. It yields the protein CAWRTSGAGNTIYF.

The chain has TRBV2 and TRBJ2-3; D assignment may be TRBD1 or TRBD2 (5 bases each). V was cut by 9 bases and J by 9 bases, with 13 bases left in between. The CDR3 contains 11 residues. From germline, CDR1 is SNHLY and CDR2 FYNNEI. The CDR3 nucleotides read TGTGCCAGTAGGGGACCGGAAACGCAGTATTTT. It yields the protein CASRGPETQYF.

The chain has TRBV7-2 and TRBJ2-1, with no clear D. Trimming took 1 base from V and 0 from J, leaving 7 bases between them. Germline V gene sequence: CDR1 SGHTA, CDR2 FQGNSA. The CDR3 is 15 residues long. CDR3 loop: CASSLGVSSYNEQFF. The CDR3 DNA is TGTGCCAGCAGCTTAGGTGTAAGCTCCTACAATGAGCAGTTCTTC. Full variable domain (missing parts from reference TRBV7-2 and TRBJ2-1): GAGVSQSPSNKVTEKGKDVELRCDPISGHTALYWYRQSLGQGLEFLIYFQGNSAPDKSGLPSDRFSAERTGGSVSTLTIQRTQQEDSAVYLCASSLGVSSYNEQFFGPGTRLTVL.

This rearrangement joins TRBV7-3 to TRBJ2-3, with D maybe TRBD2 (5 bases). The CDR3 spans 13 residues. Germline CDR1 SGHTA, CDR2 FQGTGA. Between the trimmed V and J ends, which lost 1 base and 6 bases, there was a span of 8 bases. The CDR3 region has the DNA TGTGCCAGCAGCTTAAGACGCGGGGATACGCAGTATTTT. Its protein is CASSLRRGDTQYF. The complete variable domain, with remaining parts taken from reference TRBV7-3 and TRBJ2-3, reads GAGVSQTPSNKVTEKGKYVELRCDPISGHTALYWYRQSLGQGPEFLIYFQGTGAADDSGLPNDRFFAVRPEGSVSTLKIQRTERGDSAVYLCASSLRRGDTQYFGPGTRLTVL.

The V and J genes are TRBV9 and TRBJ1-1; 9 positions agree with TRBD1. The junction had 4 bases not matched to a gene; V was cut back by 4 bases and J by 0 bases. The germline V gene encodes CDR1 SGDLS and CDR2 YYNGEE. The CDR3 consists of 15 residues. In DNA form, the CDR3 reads TGTGCCAGCAGCCCACAGGGGGCACTGAACACTGAAGCTTTCTTT. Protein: CASSPQGALNTEAFF.

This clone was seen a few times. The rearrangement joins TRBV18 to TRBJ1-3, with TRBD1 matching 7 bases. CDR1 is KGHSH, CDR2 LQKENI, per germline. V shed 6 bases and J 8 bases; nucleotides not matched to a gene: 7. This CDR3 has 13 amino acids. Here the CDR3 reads CASSDREYDTIYF. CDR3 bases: TGTGCCAGCTCCGACAGGGAATACGACACCATATATTTT. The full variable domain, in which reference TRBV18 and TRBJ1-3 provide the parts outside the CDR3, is NAGVMQNPRHLVRRRGQEARLRCSPMKGHSHVYWYRQLPEEGLKFMVYLQKENIIDESGMPKERFSAEFPKEGPSILRIQQVVRGDSAAYFCASSDREYDTIYFGEGSWLTVV.

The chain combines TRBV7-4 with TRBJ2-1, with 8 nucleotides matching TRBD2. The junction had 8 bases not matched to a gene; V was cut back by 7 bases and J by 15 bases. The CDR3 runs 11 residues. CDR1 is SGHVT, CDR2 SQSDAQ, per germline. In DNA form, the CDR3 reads TGTGCCAGCATGCGGAAGCGGGGGCTGTTCTTC. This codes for CASMRKRGLFF. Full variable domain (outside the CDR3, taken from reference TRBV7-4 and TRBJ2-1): GAGVSQSPRYKVAKRGRDVALRCDSISGHVTLYWYRQTLGQGSEVLTYSQSDAQRDKSGRPSGRFSAERPERSVSTLKIQRTEQGDSAVYLCASMRKRGLFFGPGTRLTVL.

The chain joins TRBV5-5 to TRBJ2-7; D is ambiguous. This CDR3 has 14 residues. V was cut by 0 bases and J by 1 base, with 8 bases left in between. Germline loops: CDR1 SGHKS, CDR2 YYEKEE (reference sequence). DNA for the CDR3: TGTGCCAGCAGCTTGGTAGAGAGGTCCTACGAGCAGTACTTC. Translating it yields CASSLVERSYEQYF.